The 28 T cell receptor beta chains below were found in one sample sequenced in a study of T-cell memory formation after mild COVID-19. TCRdb independently ran MiXCR on the 5' RACE reads; one entry per CDR3 protein. The sample shows approximately 440,000 distinct CDR3 sequences, around 20% of them seen only once. The sequencing input was PBMCs or a T cell subset sorted from them (not recorded which). Receptors were obtained from an adult woman who had mild COVID-19 (a few samples of this study predate the infection). Cell type and time point are not known.

V usage is TRBV6-5 and J usage is TRBJ2-7; D not resolved. Trimming removed 0 bases from V and 3 bases from J, with 6 bases in between. The CDR3 consists of 13 residues. The germline V gene has CDR1 MNHEY and CDR2 SVGAGI. The CDR3 region is CASSYSKGYEQYF. The CDR3 DNA sequence: TGTGCCAGCAGTTACTCGAAGGGCTACGAGCAGTACTTC.

The gene calls are TRBV7-6 and TRBJ2-1, with D uncertain. In germline, CDR1 is SGHVS, CDR2 FNYEAQ. The CDR3 consists of 16 residues. Between the trimmed V and J ends, which lost 1 base and 5 bases, there was a span of 15 bases. CDR3 region: CASSLVKNPTHNEQFF. CDR3 nucleotide sequence: TGTGCCAGCAGCTTAGTAAAAAACCCGACCCACAATGAGCAGTTCTTC.

Only a few counts were recorded for this clonotype. The gene calls are TRBV11-3 and TRBJ2-5, with D unclear. The germline V gene has CDR1 SGHNT and CDR2 YENEEA. This CDR3 comprises 13 residues. Trimming took off 3 bases at V and 2 bases at J, with 7 bases between the two ends. The CDR3 sequence is CASSFNGQETQYF. The CDR3 DNA reads TGTGCCAGCAGCTTTAATGGGCAAGAGACCCAGTACTTC.

This clonotype was detected a few times. The chain combines TRBV4-1 with TRBJ2-5; 10 nucleotides agree with TRBD2. J was trimmed by 5 bases and V by 0 bases; bases with no gene match: 12. CDR3 size: 18 residues. Germline V gene lookup returns CDR1 MGHRA and CDR2 YSYEKL. The CDR3 DNA is TGCGCCAGCAGCCAAGATAGGAGCGGGGGGGCCGTGGAGGAGACCCAGTACTTC. It encodes CASSQDRSGGAVEETQYF.

This clonotype was seen just once. J is TRBJ2-7 and V is TRBV18; maybe TRBD2 (5 bases). This CDR3 contains 13 residues. Germline CDR1 KGHSH, CDR2 LQKENI. The V and J ends lost 3 bases and 7 bases respectively, with 13 bases between them. The CDR3 bases are TGTGCCAGCTCACCGACGGGGTTCGGAGAGCAGTACTTC. It yields the protein CASSPTGFGEQYF.

This clonotype has only a few counts. V is TRBV20-1 and J is TRBJ1-1, with D unclear. V shed 8 bases and J shed 0 bases, with 10 bases lying between them. Germline assignment: CDR1 DFQATT and CDR2 SNEGSKA (reference sequence). This CDR3 has 12 amino acids. The CDR3 loop reads CSHGYLNTEAFF. In DNA form, the CDR3 reads TGCAGTCACGGGTACCTGAACACTGAAGCTTTCTTT.

This sequence joins TRBV7-6 and TRBJ2-3; TRBD2 agrees at 7 bases. This CDR3 contains 16 residues. The ends lost 1 base at V and 6 bases at J; junction bases unmatched: 10. Per germline, CDR1 SGHVS and CDR2 FNYEAQ. In DNA, the CDR3 is TGTGCCAGCAGCTTAGAGGCGGGGGTCAGGGCGGATACGCAGTATTTT. Residues: CASSLEAGVRADTQYF.

Only a few counts were recorded for this clonotype. The chain combines TRBV7-9 with TRBJ1-2; 8 nucleotides agree with TRBD1. Germline loops: CDR1 SEHNR, CDR2 FQNEAQ (reference sequence). CDR3 length equals 16 residues. Trimming removed 5 bases from V and 5 bases from J; junction bases left unmatched: 13. DNA for the CDR3: TGTGCCAGCAGCCCCGCGGGCACAGGGGGGAAGTATGGCTACACCTTC. Translating gives CASSPAGTGGKYGYTF.

This chain uses TRBV5-5 with TRBJ1-1, with 11 bases aligning to TRBD1. Germline CDR1 and CDR2: SGHKS and YYEKEE (reference sequence). The CDR3 covers 15 residues. J was trimmed by 4 bases and V by 4 bases; bases with no gene match: 6. The CDR3 reads CASSERDRGSTEAFF. Here the CDR3 DNA reads TGTGCCAGCAGCGAGCGGGACAGGGGGAGCACTGAAGCTTTCTTT. The whole variable domain, filled in from reference TRBV5-5 and TRBJ1-1, reads DAGVTQSPTHLIKTRGQQVTLRCSPISGHKSVSWYQQVLGQGPQFIFQYYEKEERGRGNFPDRFSARQFPNYSSELNVNALLLGDSALYLCASSERDRGSTEAFFGQGTRLTVV.

The chain employs TRBV27 and TRBJ2-4; TRBD1 matches at 7 bases. Trimming at V came to 7 bases and at J to 0 bases, leaving 6 bases not matched to a gene. Germline CDR1 MNHEY, CDR2 SMNVEV (reference sequence). The CDR3 is 15 amino acids. CDR3 region: CASNQGVSAKNIQYF. In DNA form, the CDR3 reads TGTGCCAGCAATCAGGGGGTCTCAGCCAAAAACATTCAGTACTTC.

This clonotype was seen at least ten times. V usage is TRBV19 and J usage is TRBJ2-2, with 10 bases identical to TRBD1. CDR3 size: 14 residues. Germline CDR1 reads LNHDA; CDR2 reads SQIVND (reference sequence). Trimming took 10 bases from V and 6 from J; bases not matched to a gene: 8. For the CDR3, the DNA is TGTGCCACTCGTGGGACAGGGGTCGCCGGGGAGCTGTTTTTT. Translation: CATRGTGVAGELFF.

The rearrangement uses TRBV10-3 and TRBJ2-1, with D unclear. There are 15 residues in the CDR3. CDR1 is ENHRY and CDR2 is SYGVKD in the germline V gene. Trimming shortened V by 2 bases and J by 1 base, and 9 bases separated the two germline ends. CDR3 amino acids: CAISERAVSYNEQFF. DNA for the CDR3: TGTGCCATCAGTGAGCGTGCAGTTTCCTACAATGAGCAGTTCTTC.

In this sample, this clonotype turned up a few times. This chain links TRBV6-4 with TRBJ2-3, with a weak D call TRBD1 (8 bases). Trimming took off 7 bases at V and 3 bases at J, with 14 bases between the two ends. The germline V gene has CDR1 MRHNA and CDR2 SNTAGT. The CDR3 runs to 14 residues. CDR3 region: CASKNRGGTDTQYF. CDR3 DNA sequence: TGTGCCAGCAAAAACAGGGGGGGAACAGATACGCAGTATTTT.

J is TRBJ2-3 and V is TRBV7-3; the match to TRBD1 covers 7 bases. V lost 5 bases to trimming and J lost 3 bases; unmatched junction nucleotides: 5. The V gene's germline CDR1 is SGHTA and CDR2 FQGTGA. The CDR3 length is 14 residues. CDR3 in amino acids: CASSQGQSTDTQYF. The CDR3 DNA is TGTGCCAGCAGCCAGGGACAGAGTACAGATACGCAGTATTTT.

This clonotype has more than one count but fewer than ten. J is TRBJ2-3 and V is TRBV6-5; D uncertain. The CDR3 has 13 amino acids. Trimming shortened V by 7 bases and J by 2 bases, and 10 bases separated the two germline ends. Germline loops: CDR1 MNHEY, CDR2 SVGAGI. CDR3 coding DNA: TGTGCCAGCACAGGCCAGATCACAGATACGCAGTATTTT. Protein sequence: CASTGQITDTQYF.

A few counts support this clonotype. The rearrangement uses TRBV12-3 or TRBV12-4 and TRBJ1-5, with TRBD1 matching over 10 bases. Trimming removed 5 bases from V and 8 bases from J; junction bases left unmatched: 6. This CDR3 has 14 amino acids. The CDR3 is CASSQDRGNKPQHF. CDR3 bases: TGTGCCAGCAGTCAGGACAGGGGGAATAAGCCCCAGCATTTT.

This clonotype was found many times. This sequence joins TRBV7-9 and TRBJ2-3, with a tentative D call TRBD1 (6 bases). Germline V CDR1 and CDR2: SEHNR, FQNEAQ (reference sequence). The CDR3 consists of 14 residues. CDR3 sequence reads: CVTAGGGHTDTQYF. The CDR3 DNA sequence: TGTGTCACAGCAGGTGGGGGCCACACAGATACGCAGTATTTT.

The CDR3 sequence is CSARRGQGARGYTF. CDR3 bases: TGCAGTGCTAGGCGGGGACAGGGGGCTCGGGGCTACACCTTC. This chain connects TRBV20-1 to TRBJ1-2, with 12 bases identical to TRBD1. V lost 3 bases and J lost 8; bases outside the gene matches: 7. The CDR3 totals 14 residues. Germline CDR1 and CDR2: DFQATT and SNEGSKA (reference sequence).

This chain links TRBV15 with TRBJ1-2; D uncertain. CDR3 length equals 14 residues. Germline V gene data show CDR1 as LNHNV and CDR2 as YYDKDF (reference sequence). Between the trimmed V and J ends, which lost 0 bases and 8 bases, there was a span of 13 bases. The CDR3 loop reads CATSRDFALRGYTF. CDR3 nucleotide sequence: TGTGCCACCAGCAGAGATTTCGCGTTGCGAGGCTACACCTTC.

The rearrangement links TRBV24-1 to TRBJ2-5; 11 bases map to TRBD2. With 1 base clipped from V and 4 bases from J, the junction kept 1 base outside the gene matches. The CDR3 is 15 residues long. The V gene's germline CDR1 is KGHDR and CDR2 SFDVKD. The CDR3 sequence: CATSDFGLAGETQYF. The CDR3 DNA reads TGTGCCACCAGTGATTTTGGACTAGCGGGAGAGACCCAGTACTTC.

The chain is built from TRBV9 and TRBJ1-1, with D maybe TRBD1 (6 bases). The V and J ends lost 4 bases and 6 bases respectively, with 34 bases between them. The CDR3 is 20 amino acids. Per germline, CDR1 SGDLS and CDR2 YYNGEE. The CDR3 bases are TGTGCCAGCAGCCCTCGCCCTTCACCAGGGGAATCCCCGCAAGGTCCTGAAGCTTTCTTT. It translates to CASSPRPSPGESPQGPEAFF. The variable domain in full, completed from reference TRBV9 and TRBJ1-1, reads DSGVTQTPKHLITATGQRVTLRCSPRSGDLSVYWYQQSLDQGLQFLIQYYNGEERAKGNILERFSAQQFPDLHSELNLSSLELGDSALYFCASSPRPSPGESPQGPEAFFGQGTRLTVV.

This clonotype was detected only a few times. The chain has TRBV11-2 and TRBJ2-2; D remains unclear. This CDR3 is built from 17 residues. Germline V gene sequence: CDR1 SGHAT, CDR2 FQNNGV. V gave up 0 bases and J gave up 3 bases, with 14 bases separating them. The CDR3 DNA sequence: TGTGCCAGCAGCTTAGAGAAGGGCAGGATTTACACCGGGGAGCTGTTTTTT. Protein product: CASSLEKGRIYTGELFF.

The chain joins TRBV18 to TRBJ1-2, with TRBD1 identical over 7 bases. V lost 3 bases and J lost 0; bases outside the gene matches: 7. CDR3 length: 16 amino acids. Germline V CDR1 and CDR2: KGHSH, LQKENI. CDR3 amino acids: CASSPIKGTANYGYTF. CDR3 sequence (DNA): TGTGCCAGCTCACCGATCAAGGGGACAGCTAACTATGGCTACACCTTC.

This clonotype occurred a few times. This chain connects TRBV7-2 to TRBJ1-4; the match to TRBD1 covers 8 bases. V lost 5 bases and J lost 7; bases outside the gene matches: 9. Germline assignment: CDR1 SGHTA and CDR2 FQGNSA. The CDR3 covers 15 residues. Here the CDR3 DNA reads TGTGCCAGCAGCCACTACCAGGGGGCAAGTGAAAAACTGTTTTTT. Amino acids: CASSHYQGASEKLFF.

V is TRBV7-9 and J is TRBJ1-2; D gene unclear. Germline V gene sequence: CDR1 SEHNR, CDR2 FQNEAQ (reference sequence). Trimming shortened V by 4 bases and J by 4 bases, and 10 bases separated the two germline ends. CDR3 size: 13 residues. The CDR3 DNA reads as TGTGCCAGCAGCTCCGCAGCGCTCTATGGCTACACCTTC. Protein: CASSSAALYGYTF.

The V and J genes are TRBV28 and TRBJ2-1; no clear D. The germline V and J ends were trimmed by 3 bases and 5 bases, with 14 bases remaining between them. CDR3 length equals 15 residues. Germline lookup yields CDR1 MDHEN and CDR2 SYDVKM. The chain's CDR3 is CASSFRVVRNNEQFF. CDR3 nucleotide sequence: TGTGCCAGCAGTTTTCGCGTAGTGCGGAACAATGAGCAGTTCTTC. Filled out from reference TRBV28 and TRBJ2-1, the complete variable domain reads DVKVTQSSRYLVKRTGEKVFLECVQDMDHENMFWYRQDPGLGLRLIYFSYDVKMKEKGDIPEGYSVSREKKERFSLILESASTNQTSMYLCASSFRVVRNNEQFFGPGTRLTVL.

This clonotype was counted a few times. The chain joins TRBV5-1 to TRBJ2-7; tentatively, D is TRBD1 (7 bases). Germline values: CDR1 SGHRS, CDR2 YFSETQ. The CDR3 covers 14 residues. V shed 4 bases and J shed 7 bases, with 18 bases lying between them. This chain's CDR3 is CASSLGTEGGEQYF. DNA for the CDR3: TGCGCCAGCAGCCTAGGGACAGAAGGAGGGGAGCAGTACTTC.

This clonotype was detected ten times or more. CDR3 region: CASSWGTNNSPLHF. In DNA form, the CDR3 reads TGTGCCAGCAGCTGGGGTACAAATAATTCACCCCTCCACTTT. This sequence joins TRBV7-2 and TRBJ1-6; unclear D gene. The CDR3 loop spans 14 amino acids. The ends were cut back, 4 bases at V and 5 bases at J, with 9 bases in the middle. The V gene's germline CDR1 is SGHTA and CDR2 FQGNSA.